This is a list of T cell receptor beta chains from one sample in a study of cytomegalovirus exposure and HLA in healthy donors. TCRdb's copy holds only in-frame clones and misses some; the assay was immunoSEQ multiplex PCR. The table lists 100,000 or so clones, roughly 76% of them singletons. The sample comprised PBMCs. The receptors were gathered from a middle-aged man in good health and CMV-seronegative. Both conserved end residues are trimmed from each CDR3. D genes are given only for firm matches.

V: TRBV6-5; J: NA; D: NA; CDR3: ASSRGSHEQY
V: TRBV10-1; J: TRBJ2-2; D: NA; CDR3: ASSQSPTGELF
V: TRBV10-3; J: TRBJ1-1; D: NA; CDR3: AISESGGSGGNTEAF
V: TRBV7-8; J: TRBJ1-1; D: NA; CDR3: ASSLNEVHGRKNTEAF
V: TRBV28; J: TRBJ2-1; D: NA; CDR3: ASSWGGADEQF
V: TRBV5-6; J: TRBJ2-2; D: TRBD2; CDR3: ASSFRGLGDTGELF
V: TRBV7-5; J: TRBJ1-5; D: NA; CDR3: ARSSGQGESNQPQH
V: TRBV7-9; J: TRBJ2-2; D: TRBD2; CDR3: ASRGGPARDTGELF
V: TRBV6-1; J: TRBJ2-1; D: TRBD1; CDR3: ASSEDGTGTYNEQF
V: TRBV28; J: TRBJ1-5; D: TRBD1; CDR3: ASSLRTGTAGHQPQH
V: TRBV5-1; J: TRBJ2-1; D: NA; CDR3: ASSLAGLAPEQF
V: TRBV15; J: TRBJ2-1; D: NA; CDR3: ATSRDGNRENEQF
V: TRBV28; J: TRBJ2-7; D: TRBD2; CDR3: ASRSSGGPYEQY
V: TRBV28; J: TRBJ1-2; D: TRBD1; CDR3: ASSSWDRTKFYYGYT
V: TRBV7-2; J: TRBJ2-7; D: TRBD1; CDR3: ASSTRDRGEQY
V: TRBV9; J: TRBJ2-1; D: TRBD2; CDR3: ASSSTVAGFDNEQF
V: TRBV9; J: TRBJ1-4; D: NA; CDR3: ASTPREGATNEKLF
V: TRBV21-1; J: TRBJ1-5; D: NA; CDR3: ASSKKSPLQEDSNQPQH
V: TRBV21-1; J: TRBJ1-6; D: NA; CDR3: ASRPGTASPLH
V: TRBV2; J: TRBJ2-5; D: NA; CDR3: ASSGRVGQY
V: TRBV18; J: TRBJ1-1; D: TRBD1; CDR3: ASSRGQGNEAF
V: TRBV7-9; J: TRBJ1-2; D: NA; CDR3: ASSLASDYYGYT
V: TRBV10-3; J: TRBJ2-7; D: NA; CDR3: ATRPGTLYEQY
V: TRBV2; J: TRBJ2-7; D: NA; CDR3: ASSEGRFYEQY
V: TRBV10-2; J: TRBJ1-1; D: TRBD1; CDR3: ASSVRQGSPTNTEAF
V: TRBV25-1; J: TRBJ1-6; D: TRBD1; CDR3: ASSADRGLNSPLH
V: TRBV28; J: TRBJ2-3; D: TRBD2; CDR3: ASSPTGTSSTDTQY
V: TRBV10-3; J: TRBJ1-2; D: NA; CDR3: AITGGQVSYGYT
V: TRBV4-1; J: TRBJ1-1; D: NA; CDR3: ASSQVEGNTEAF
V: TRBV2; J: TRBJ1-6; D: NA; CDR3: ASMRQGNSPLH
V: TRBV28; J: TRBJ1-6; D: NA; CDR3: ASQRTSSYNSPLH
V: TRBV7-9; J: TRBJ2-2; D: NA; CDR3: ASSLGRATGELF
V: TRBV5-6; J: TRBJ2-3; D: TRBD1; CDR3: ASSAGPQGVSTDTQY
V: TRBV19; J: TRBJ2-3; D: TRBD2; CDR3: ASSKMGIAGVDTQY
V: TRBV29-1; J: NA; D: TRBD1; CDR3: SARDRAYEQY
V: TRBV6-6; J: TRBJ2-5; D: NA; CDR3: ASSPGGTLGETQY
V: TRBV11-3; J: TRBJ2-7; D: TRBD1; CDR3: ASSSYRGLQY
V: TRBV10-3; J: TRBJ2-5; D: NA; CDR3: AISGMVRSETQY